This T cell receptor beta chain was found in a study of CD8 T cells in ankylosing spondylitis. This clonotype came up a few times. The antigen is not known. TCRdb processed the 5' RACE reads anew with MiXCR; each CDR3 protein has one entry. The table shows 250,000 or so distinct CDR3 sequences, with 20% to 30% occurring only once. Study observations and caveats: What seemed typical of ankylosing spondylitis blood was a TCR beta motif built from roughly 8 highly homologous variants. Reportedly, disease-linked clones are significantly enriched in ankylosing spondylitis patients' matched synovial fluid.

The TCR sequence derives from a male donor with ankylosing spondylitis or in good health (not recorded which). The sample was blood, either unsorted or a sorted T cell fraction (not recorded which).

This CDR3 is CSVEQGGETQYF. The CDR3 DNA is TGCAGCGTTGAACAGGGAGGGGAGACCCAGTACTTC. This sequence joins TRBV29-1 and TRBJ2-5, with 7 bases lining up with TRBD2. J gave up 5 bases and V 2 bases, and 2 bases lay outside the gene matches. The CDR3 consists of 12 residues. Germline V CDR1 and CDR2: SQVTM, ANQGSEA.